Listed below are T cell receptor beta chains from one sample, sequenced in a study of PD-L1 blockade in urothelial cancer. TCRdb's table, derived via immunoSEQ multiplex PCR, lists solely in-frame clones and lacks some. Of about 33,000 clones listed, approximately 84% are singletons. The sample was PBMCs, taken around atezolizumab (anti-PD-L1) treatment. These receptors all come from a man aged 55 to 70 with urothelial cancer. CDR3s leave out the opening cysteine and the closing phenylalanine or tryptophan. The D gene is left open where the match is weak.

>TRBJ2-7|-|TRBV7-2
ASSRGGQSLYEQY
>TRBJ1-1|-|TRBV11-2
ASSTFTIEAF
>TRBJ1-6|-|TRBV7-2
ASSLGGQGNSPLH
>TRBJ1-2|-|TRBV6-5
ASSYSDRNYYGYT
>TRBJ1-5|TRBD1|TRBV7-3
ASSAGTGEFGQPQH
>TRBJ2-7|TRBD2|TRBV15
ATSRDPGLVYEQY
>TRBJ2-4|TRBD1|TRBV9
ASSVAGTGGTINIQY
>TRBJ1-4|TRBD1|TRBV4-1
ASSQEGGMGQSNEKLF
>TRBJ2-3|-|TRBV4-1
ASSQGPLTGMNTDTQY
>TRBJ2-3|TRBD2|TRBV5-1
ATSFSGSGTDTQY
>TRBJ2-7|-|TRBV29-1
SVAQVPSGAGEQY
>TRBJ2-7|-|TRBV10-3
AISEFELAGYYEQY
>TRBJ2-1|TRBD2|TRBV4-1
ASSPTSGTYNEQF
>TRBJ2-2|TRBD2|TRBV15
ATSSEGGSSGISGELF
>TRBJ1-4|TRBD1|TRBV5-1
ASRTGTGGRAGEKLF
>TRBJ2-7|TRBD2|TRBV6-5
ASSRGLAGSGEQY
>TRBJ2-3|-|TRBV4-2
ASSQDVSTDTQY
>TRBJ2-1|TRBD2|TRBV6-5
ASSSTGTSPNEQF
>TRBJ1-2|-|TRBV10-1
ASSDGGNYGYT
>TRBJ2-3|TRBD2|TRBV4-1
ASSQQREASTDTQY
>TRBJ1-2|TRBD1|TRBV7-2
ASSFAGQGDYGYT
>TRBJ2-7|-|TRBV7-6
ASSGALGRYEQY
>TRBJ1-5|-|TRBV15
ATSRDRLPSNQPQH
>TRBJ2-2|TRBD1|TRBV7-7
ASSHRGTNTGELF
>TRBJ2-3|TRBD2|TRBV6-4
ASSAGLESDTQY
>TRBJ2-2|-|TRBV7-9
ASSSQGYGELF
>TRBJ2-5|-|TRBV18
ASSPRSGETQY
>TRBJ2-7|-|TRBV9
ASSASPGGNEQY
>TRBJ1-1|-|TRBV7-6
ASAQTSGPNTEAF
>TRBJ1-4|-|TRBV13
ASSLQGEANEKLF
>TRBJ2-7|TRBD2|TRBV5-5
ASSRGRLADYEQY
>TRBJ2-1|TRBD2|TRBV5-1
ASSFGLAGVTYNEQF
>TRBJ2-7|TRBD2|TRBV27
ASSSGGTNYEQY
>TRBJ2-3|-|TRBV5-4
ASTEGGRGTDTQY
>TRBJ2-5|-|TRBV5-4
ASGRQETQY
>TRBJ1-1|-|TRBV7-2
ASSSSGTVRGTEAF
>TRBJ2-2|TRBD1|TRBV10-1
ASSDMRQGDTGELF
>TRBJ2-2|TRBD2|TRBV7-8
ASSPWTSAFTGELF
>TRBJ2-7|TRBD2|TRBV18
ASSPTTSGRAYEQY
>TRBJ1-1|-|TRBV27
ASSLGGGNTEAF
>TRBJ2-5|TRBD1|TRBV15
ATSRRGTGVAQY
>TRBJ2-5|-|TRBV7-2
ASSLARGSILETQY
>TRBJ2-7|TRBD2|TRBV7-8
ASSLATSGSVYEQY
>TRBJ2-5|TRBD1|TRBV29-1
SADRLGETQY